This TCR beta chain is drawn from a study of blood T cell repertoires in COVID-19 (TCRdb year 2020). Describing the broader study: Samples from collaborators originated in the United States, Italy and Spain and spanned both the acute and convalescent phases of COVID-19. Nearly every sample came with metadata listing a de-identified subject ID, COVID-19 status, age in years and sex. HLA class I and class II types, where available, came from metadata supplied by the sample provider rather than from assay-based typing. The dataset comprised deeply sampled blood TCRbeta repertoires from subjects exposed to, actively infected with, or recovered from COVID-19. The material from the prospective study consisted of cDNA or gDNA derived from T cells, B-cell-depleted T cells, or PBMCs. The samples were drawn from the first 160 participants of the ongoing ImmuneRACE study and from 1,254 subjects provided by 6 global collaborators. The repertoires were released in a freely available public database intended as a resource for research on the immune response to SARS-CoV-2.

TCRbeta CDR3 regions were amplified from genomic DNA by means of the immunoSEQ Assay, a bias-controlled multiplex PCR. The study's processing was this. The number of nucleated cells in each sample was estimated from the amplification of reference gene primers within the assay. To quantify the absolute abundance of each unique TCRbeta CDR3 rearrangement, sequence reads were collapsed and filtered. For each sample, productive Simpson clonality was calculated by taking the square root of Simpson's diversity index across productive rearrangements. TCRdb retrieved this table from immuneACCESS and kept in-frame rearrangements only. Not all clones are present; in checked studies, unresolved V genes account for under half, and no reason is known for the remainder. The DNA was the basis for D and trimming; V, J and clone size are from that table. This sample comprises 100,000 to 120,000 clones, about 72% of them detected only once. The ten largest account for around 8% of the sample.

With regard to this clone: Which antigen it targets is not known. It has no much larger one-base neighbor in the sample; base qualities were not kept.

The full study reports these points: The quantity of clinical and demographic metadata differed by source and by participant and was supplied without curation.

Collaborating institutions collected whole blood in K2EDTA tubes following their own protocols. For TCRbeta analysis, collaborators shipped samples in one of three forms: frozen whole blood, isolated PBMCs, or DNA extracted from either of those sample types. Between the V and J ends, shortened by 3 bases and 4 bases respectively, the junction contains 15 bases. Based on the germline V gene, the CDR1 and CDR2 sequences are MDHEN and SYDVKM. The CDR3 goes from the cysteine to the phenylalanine over 16 residues. Of all the DNA, just the CDR3 is kept, 48 bases in frame from base 1. Sequenced input: peripheral blood. The sequence derives from a woman aged 55 to 70 with acute or convalescent COVID-19. Rearrangement joined TRBV28 to TRBJ2-2; TRBD1 is a weak D gene call, 5 bases matching. The DNA reads as follows: TGTGCCAGCAGTTTCGGCAGGGCTGTAGGCACCGGGGAGCTGTTTTTT. It translates as CASSFGRAVGTGELFF.